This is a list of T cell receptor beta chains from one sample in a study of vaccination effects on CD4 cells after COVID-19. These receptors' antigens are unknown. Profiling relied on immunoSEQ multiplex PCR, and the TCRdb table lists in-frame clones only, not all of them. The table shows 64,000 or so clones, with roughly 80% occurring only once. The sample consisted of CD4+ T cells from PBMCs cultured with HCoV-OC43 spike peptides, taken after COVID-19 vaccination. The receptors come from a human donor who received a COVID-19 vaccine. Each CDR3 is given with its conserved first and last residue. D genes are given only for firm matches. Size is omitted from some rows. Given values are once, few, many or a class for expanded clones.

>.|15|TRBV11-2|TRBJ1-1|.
CASSLAGGGNTEAFF
TGTGCCAGCAGCCTAGCGGGAGGGGGGAACACTGAAGCTTTCTTT
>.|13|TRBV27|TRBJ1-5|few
CASRPGTLEPQHF
TGTGCCAGCAGACCCGGGACGCTAGAGCCCCAGCATTTT
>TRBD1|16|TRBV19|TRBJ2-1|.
CASYAGTANSYNEQFF
TGTGCCAGTTACGCCGGGACAGCCAACTCCTACAATGAGCAGTTCTTC
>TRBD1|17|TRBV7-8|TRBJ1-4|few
CASSFSRGQGRAEKLFF
TGTGCCAGCAGCTTCTCAAGGGGACAGGGGCGGGCTGAAAAACTGTTTTTT
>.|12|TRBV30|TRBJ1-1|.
CAWHRGAIEAFF
TGTGCCTGGCACCGGGGGGCGATTGAAGCTTTCTTT
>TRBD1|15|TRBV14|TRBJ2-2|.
CASNTGQLYTGELFF
TGTGCCAGCAACACGGGACAGCTCTACACCGGGGAGCTGTTTTTT
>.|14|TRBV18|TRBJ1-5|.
CASSPPGRDQPQHF
TGTGCCAGCTCACCACCGGGTCGGGATCAGCCCCAGCATTTT
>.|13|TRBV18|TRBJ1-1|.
CASSPQGNTEAFF
TGTGCCAGCTCACCACAGGGGAACACTGAAGCTTTCTTT
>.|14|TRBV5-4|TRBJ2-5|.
CASSLGLVQETQYF
TGTGCCAGCAGCTTGGGACTGGTACAAGAGACCCAGTACTTC
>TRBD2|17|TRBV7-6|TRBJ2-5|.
CASSLGVVAGGQETQYF
TGTGCCAGCAGCTTAGGTGTGGTAGCGGGGGGCCAAGAGACCCAGTACTTC
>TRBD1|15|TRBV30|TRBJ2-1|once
CAWTTGQGSYNEQFF
TGTGCCTGGACTACGGGACAGGGGTCCTACAATGAGCAGTTCTTC
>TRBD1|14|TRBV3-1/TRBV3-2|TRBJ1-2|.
CASSQEQGAWGYTF
TGTGCCAGCAGCCAAGAACAGGGGGCCTGGGGCTACACCTTC
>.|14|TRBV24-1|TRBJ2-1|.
CATSDSQVGDEQFF
TGTGCCACCAGTGACTCACAGGTAGGGGATGAGCAGTTCTTC
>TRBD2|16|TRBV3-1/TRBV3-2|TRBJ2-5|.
CASSQEWLAGEETQYF
TGTGCCAGCAGCCAAGAATGGCTAGCGGGGGAAGAGACCCAGTACTTC
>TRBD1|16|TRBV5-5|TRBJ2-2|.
CASSLMTGGYTGELFF
TGTGCCAGCAGCTTGATGACAGGGGGCTACACCGGGGAGCTGTTTTTT
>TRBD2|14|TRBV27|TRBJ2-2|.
CASSISGEGGELFF
TGTGCCAGCAGTATTAGCGGGGAGGGCGGGGAGCTGTTTTTT
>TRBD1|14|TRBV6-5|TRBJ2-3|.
CASLAGTGADTQYF
TGTGCCAGCCTTGCCGGGACAGGGGCAGATACGCAGTATTTT
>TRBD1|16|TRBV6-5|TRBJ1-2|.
CASSSRQGLANYGYTF
TGTGCCAGCAGTTCAAGACAGGGCCTAGCTAACTATGGCTACACCTTC
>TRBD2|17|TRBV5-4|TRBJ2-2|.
CASSPGAGRANTGELFF
TGTGCCAGCAGCCCCGGGGCCGGGAGGGCGAACACCGGGGAGCTGTTTTTT
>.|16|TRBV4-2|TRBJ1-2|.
CASSQARTPNNYGYTF
TGTGCCAGCAGCCAAGCGAGGACCCCTAATAACTATGGCTACACCTTC
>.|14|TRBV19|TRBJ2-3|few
CASSPGRRTDTQYF
TGTGCCAGTAGTCCGGGGAGGCGCACAGATACGCAGTATTTT
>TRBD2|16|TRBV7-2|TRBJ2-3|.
CASSTQPLAGGPPQYF
TGTGCCAGCAGCACCCAGCCACTAGCGGGGGGGCCTCCGCAGTATTTT
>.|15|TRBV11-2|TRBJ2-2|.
CASSPGPPNTGELFF
TGTGCCAGCAGTCCGGGGCCCCCGAACACCGGGGAGCTGTTTTTT
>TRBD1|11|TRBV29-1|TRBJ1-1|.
CSVQQGQAAFF
TGCAGCGTCCAACAGGGACAGGCGGCTTTCTTT
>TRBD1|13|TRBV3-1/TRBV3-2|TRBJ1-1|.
CASSGTGERSAFF
TGTGCCAGCAGCGGGACAGGAGAGAGATCGGCTTTCTTT
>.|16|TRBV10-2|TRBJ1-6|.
CASRTSGTVGEAPLHF
TGCGCCAGCAGAACATCCGGGACCGTCGGCGAGGCACCCCTCCACTTT
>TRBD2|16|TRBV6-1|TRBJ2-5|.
CASSEPGLAKGETQYF
TGTGCCAGCAGTGAACCGGGACTAGCAAAAGGAGAGACCCAGTACTTC
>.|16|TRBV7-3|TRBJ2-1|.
CASSLSVLPPYNEQFF
TGTGCCAGCAGCTTAAGCGTCCTCCCCCCCTACAATGAGCAGTTCTTC
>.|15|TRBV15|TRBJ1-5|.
CATSRFRGGNQPQHF
TGTGCCACCAGTCGATTCAGGGGTGGAAATCAGCCCCAGCATTTT
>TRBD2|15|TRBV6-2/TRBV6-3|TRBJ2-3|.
CASSYRALSGGTQYF
TGTGCCAGCAGTTACCGGGCTCTGAGCGGGGGTACGCAGTATTTT